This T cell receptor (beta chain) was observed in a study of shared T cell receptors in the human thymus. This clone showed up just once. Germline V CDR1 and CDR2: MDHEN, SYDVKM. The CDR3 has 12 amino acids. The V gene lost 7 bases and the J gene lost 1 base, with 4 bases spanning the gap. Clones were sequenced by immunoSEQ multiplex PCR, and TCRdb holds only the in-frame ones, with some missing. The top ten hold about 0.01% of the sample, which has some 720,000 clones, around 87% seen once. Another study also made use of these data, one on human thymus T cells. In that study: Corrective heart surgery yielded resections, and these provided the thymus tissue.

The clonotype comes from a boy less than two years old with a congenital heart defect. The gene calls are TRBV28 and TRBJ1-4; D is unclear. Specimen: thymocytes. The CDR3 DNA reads TGTGCCAGCACAGTAACTAATGAAAAACTGTTTTTT. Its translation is CASTVTNEKLFF.